The rows below give T cell receptor beta chains drawn from one sample of a study of T cell responses to AZD1222 COVID-19 vaccine. Data came from immunoSEQ multiplex PCR; TCRdb stores just in-frame clones and leaves some out. This table has roughly 150,000 clones, about nine tenths appearing once. The sequences come from peripheral blood, collected on day 0 of MenACWY control vaccination. The receptors stem from an adult in good health. Each CDR3 is given with its conserved first and last residue. D genes are given only for firm matches. Not every row has a clone size; where given, it reads once, few, many or a size class.

abundance,j_gene,v_gene,d_gene,CDR3nt,CDR3aa
once,TRBJ1-1,TRBV28,.,TGTGCCAGCAGTTTAGGGGACCGGAGTGAAGCTTTCTTT,CASSLGDRSEAFF
.,TRBJ2-2,TRBV4-2,.,TGTGCCAGCAGCCCTGGAAACACCGGGGAGCTGTTTTTT,CASSPGNTGELFF
.,TRBJ2-1,TRBV5-1,.,TGCGCCAGCAGCTTGGAGGACCCTTCCTACAATGAGCAGTTCTTC,CASSLEDPSYNEQFF
few,TRBJ2-2,TRBV11-2,.,TGTGCCAGCAGCTCAAAGGCGGACCGAGGCACCGGGGAGCTGTTTTTT,CASSSKADRGTGELFF
.,TRBJ2-7,TRBV4-1,.,TGCGCCAGCAGCCAGAGACAGGAATCCCCCTACGAGCAGTACTTC,CASSQRQESPYEQYF
once,TRBJ2-1,TRBV10-3,.,TGTGCCATCAGTGAAGGGACATCAACCTACAATGAGCAGTTCTTC,CAISEGTSTYNEQFF
few,TRBJ1-4,TRBV5-6,TRBD1,TGTGCCAGCAGCTTGGTCGGGGACAGGGATGAAAAACTGTTTTTT,CASSLVGDRDEKLFF
once,TRBJ1-3,TRBV5-5,TRBD1,TGTGCCAGCAGCTTGGGGCCTACAGGGGTCGCCGGAAACACCATATATTTT,CASSLGPTGVAGNTIYF
.,TRBJ2-3,TRBV7-2,TRBD2,TGTGCCAGCAGCCCAGCGGGGCTAGCGGGAGATACGCAGTATTTT,CASSPAGLAGDTQYF
.,TRBJ2-3,TRBV18,TRBD2,TGTGCCAGCTCACTACTTCTAGCGGAAACAGATACGCAGTATTTT,CASSLLLAETDTQYF
.,TRBJ2-7,TRBV18,.,TGTGCCAGCTCAGAACAGGGTAGTTCCTACGAGCAGTACTTC,CASSEQGSSYEQYF
.,TRBJ1-2,TRBV9,.,TGTGCCAGCAGCCCATGGGCACCCAGCTACACCTTC,CASSPWAPSYTF
once,TRBJ1-1,TRBV3-1/TRBV3-2,.,TGTGCCAGCAGCCAGGGGCGAATGAACACTGAAGCTTTCTTT,CASSQGRMNTEAFF
few,TRBJ1-4,TRBV7-2,TRBD1,TGTGCCAGCAGCTTAGAGCGGGACAGGTATAAGAGTGAAAAACTGTTTTTT,CASSLERDRYKSEKLFF
.,TRBJ1-3,TRBV2,.,TGTGCCAGCAGTGAAGCTCCAGGGCGAAACACCATATATTTT,CASSEAPGRNTIYF
.,TRBJ1-1,TRBV29-1,TRBD1,TGCAGCGTTGAAAGGGACAGGGACACTGAAGCTTTCTTT,CSVERDRDTEAFF
.,TRBJ1-5,TRBV19,TRBD1,TGTGCCAGTAGTATAGACGACAGGGACTTTTATAGCAATCAGCCCCAGCATTTT,CASSIDDRDFYSNQPQHF
.,TRBJ1-4,TRBV6-5,TRBD1,TGTGCCAGCAGTTACCGCGGACAGGGAAATGAAAAACTGTTTTTT,CASSYRGQGNEKLFF
.,TRBJ2-3,TRBV7-3,TRBD2,TGTGCCAGCAGCCCCCGGGGGGGCAAGTCTGGAACAGATACGCAGTATTTT,CASSPRGGKSGTDTQYF
.,TRBJ1-1,TRBV6-5,TRBD1,TGTGCCAGCAGAAAAAGACAGGGTTTGAACACTGAAGCTTTCTTT,CASRKRQGLNTEAFF
.,TRBJ1-2,TRBV5-1,TRBD1,TGCGCCAGCAGATCGAACAGGGGGCTACAGAATGGCTACACCTTC,CASRSNRGLQNGYTF
.,TRBJ1-1,TRBV11-3,.,TGTGCCAGCAGCCCCGGACCGAACACTGAAGCTTTCTTT,CASSPGPNTEAFF
.,TRBJ1-6,TRBV19,.,TGTGCCAGTACCGGGGGTAGCTCCTATAATTCACCCCTCCACTTT,CASTGGSSYNSPLHF
.,TRBJ1-5,TRBV5-8,.,TGTGCCAGCAGCCCCGCCAGGGAGCCCCAGCATTTT,CASSPAREPQHF